This entry lists 14 T cell receptor beta chains sequenced from one sample in a study of blood T cell repertoires in COVID-19. The method was immunoSEQ multiplex PCR; TCRdb's version includes in-frame clones alone and lacks a portion of them. Of about 36,000 clones in the sample, around 84% were seen once. The sequenced sample consisted of peripheral blood. The receptors shown here come from a man in his fifties or sixties with COVID-19, enrolled during active disease.

The rearrangement uses TRBV7-2 and TRBJ1-5; 8 nucleotides line up with TRBD1. This CDR3 region has 15 residues. Per the germline V gene, CDR1 is SGHTA and CDR2 is FQGNSA. The V and J ends lost 3 bases and 3 bases, in that order; junction bases with no gene match: 4. DNA of the CDR3: TGTGCCAGCAGCTTCCTCAGGGGGCCCAATCAGCCCCAGCATTTT. This sequence encodes CASSFLRGPNQPQHF.

The V and J genes are TRBV29-1 and TRBJ1-1, with a possible D match to TRBD1 (5 bases). V was clipped by 1 base and J by 12 bases, with 12 bases between them. CDR1 is SQVTM, CDR2 ANQGSEA, per germline. CDR3 length: 11 residues. The CDR3 region is CSVEVQGVTFF. DNA for the CDR3: TGCAGCGTTGAAGTACAAGGGGTAACTTTCTTT.

The genes are TRBV9 and TRBJ1-1; TRBD1 might be the D (6 bases). In germline, CDR1 is SGDLS, CDR2 YYNGEE. The V end lost 4 bases, the J end lost 0 bases, and 10 bases lay between the germline ends. The CDR3 consists of 14 residues. CDR3 region: CASSLTGMNTEAFF. Written as DNA, the CDR3 is TGTGCCAGCAGCCTGACAGGTATGAACACTGAAGCTTTCTTT.

The chain joins TRBV3-1 (or the pseudogene TRBV3-2) to TRBJ1-4, with D perhaps TRBD1 (6 bases). Germline lookup yields CDR1 LGHDT and CDR2 YNNKEL (reference sequence). V was clipped by 5 bases and J by 7 bases, with 14 bases between them. The CDR3 extends over 14 amino acids. The CDR3: CASSVGTQSEKLFF. The DNA of the CDR3 is TGTGCCAGCAGCGTCGGGACACAAAGTGAAAAACTGTTTTTT.

In regard to this clone: Other DNA sequences in this specimen translate into the identical CDR3. This chain links TRBV28 with TRBJ1-3; D is possibly TRBD1 (6 bases). Trimming took off 7 bases at V and 2 bases at J, with 18 bases between the two ends. The CDR3 totals 16 residues. Germline CDR1 is MDHEN and CDR2 is SYDVKM. Here the CDR3 reads CASKRGGGVAGNTIYF. As DNA, the CDR3 is TGTGCCAGCAAGCGAGGGGGGGGAGTCGCTGGAAACACCATATATTTT.

This sequence joins TRBV10-3 and TRBJ2-1; D might be TRBD1 (6 bases). V dropped 0 bases and J dropped 0 bases, with 15 bases sitting between them. CDR3 size: 18 residues. Germline V gene sequence: CDR1 ENHRY, CDR2 SYGVKD. The CDR3 loop reads CAISESGGRGSSYNEQFF. CDR3 nucleotides: TGTGCCATCAGTGAGTCGGGCGGCAGGGGAAGCTCCTACAATGAGCAGTTCTTC.

The CDR3 spells CSVEWFRVGQNTEAFF. The CDR3 DNA is TGCAGCGTTGAATGGTTCCGGGTGGGGCAGAACACTGAAGCTTTCTTT. This chain joins TRBV29-1 and TRBJ1-1; tentatively, D is TRBD1 (5 bases). V lost 2 bases, J lost 1 base, and 17 bases lay in between. This CDR3 region has 16 residues. Germline CDR1 SQVTM, CDR2 ANQGSEA.

CDR3 coding DNA: TGTGCCAGCAGCTTATTGGCCCCATCTGGGGCCAACGTCCTGACTTTC. The encoded protein is CASSLLAPSGANVLTF. J is TRBJ2-6 and V is TRBV7-3, with D uncertain. The germline V and J ends were trimmed by 2 bases and 1 base, with 9 bases remaining between them. The CDR3 has 16 residues. Germline CDR1 is SGHTA and CDR2 is FQGTGA.

This chain connects TRBV4-3 to TRBJ1-2, with a possible D match to TRBD1 (6 bases). The CDR3 totals 17 residues. From germline, CDR1 is LGHNA and CDR2 YSLEER. Deletions cut 0 bases from V and 7 bases from J, with 21 bases between. Written as DNA, the CDR3 is TGCGCCAGCAGCCAAGATCCAGTCCGGGGGGCCGGAGGTGGCTACACCTTC. It translates to CASSQDPVRGAGGGYTF.

The chain couples TRBV7-2 to TRBJ2-4, with 7 positions matching TRBD1. Germline values: CDR1 SGHTA, CDR2 FQGNSA. V gave up 0 bases and J gave up 0 bases; unmatched junction bases: 5. The CDR3 extends over 17 amino acids. The CDR3 is CASSLAPGGRAKNIQYF. CDR3 nucleotide sequence: TGTGCCAGCAGCTTAGCCCCAGGGGGTAGAGCCAAAAACATTCAGTACTTC. Combining the CDR3 with reference TRBV7-2 and TRBJ2-4 gives the whole variable domain GAGVSQSPSNKVTEKGKDVELRCDPISGHTALYWYRQSLGQGLEFLIYFQGNSAPDKSGLPSDRFSAERTGGSVSTLTIQRTQQEDSAVYLCASSLAPGGRAKNIQYFGAGTRLSVL.

The CDR3 DNA is TGTGCCAGCAGCGTAGCCCCCTTACCGGTCGACTACACCTTC. Translated: CASSVAPLPVDYTF. The J gene is TRBJ1-2, the V gene TRBV9, with D unresolved. The V and J ends lost 0 bases and 10 bases respectively, with 16 bases between them. Germline loops: CDR1 SGDLS, CDR2 YYNGEE. This CDR3 has 14 residues.

In this sample, this clone turned up a few times. The chain carries TRBV6-1 and TRBJ1-6; 7 nucleotides match TRBD1. CDR1 and CDR2 (germline): MNHNS, SASEGT. Germline trimming cut 3 bases from V and 6 bases from J; bases unmatched to any gene: 2. CDR3 length equals 14 residues. The CDR3 region has the DNA TGTGCCAGCAGTGAGGGACAGAGTAATTCACCCCTCCACTTT. This gives the protein CASSEGQSNSPLHF.

This clone has a single count. The chain combines TRBV6-5 with TRBJ2-7; D possibly corresponds to TRBD2 (5 bases). Trimming shortened V by 5 bases and J by 7 bases, and 21 bases separated the two germline ends. CDR1 and CDR2 (germline): MNHEY, SVGAGI. This CDR3 has 15 amino acids. As DNA, the CDR3 is TGTGCCAGCAGTCACCGTGAGCTAGCAGCGGTTGAGCAGTACTTC. This translates into CASSHRELAAVEQYF.

The chain recombines TRBV4-1 with TRBJ2-5; 10 bases match TRBD2. J gave up 2 bases and V 0 bases, and 9 bases lay outside the gene matches. This CDR3 has 18 residues. The germline V gene encodes CDR1 MGHRA and CDR2 YSYEKL. The CDR3 loop is CASSQDLASGRPQETQYF. CDR3 DNA: TGCGCCAGCAGCCAAGATCTGGCTAGCGGGAGACCTCAAGAGACCCAGTACTTC.